Each of the 24 T cell receptor beta chains below was sequenced from the same sample in a study of T cell clones after liver transplantation. The repertoire was sequenced with immunoSEQ multiplex PCR; TCRdb's copy has only in-frame clones and lacks some. The table shows around 110,000 clones, with 90% occurring only once. Specimen: CD4+ T cells from blood, collected 12 months after liver transplant. The source of these receptors is a human patient who received a liver transplant. Some T cells may be transferred from the graft donor.

The count of this clone is one. The chain recombines TRBV25-1 with TRBJ2-1; D is unresolved. The CDR3 runs to 11 residues. Trimming cost V 4 bases and J 4 bases, with 2 bases left between them. Germline CDR1 reads MGHDK; CDR2 reads SYGVNS. CDR3 amino acids: CASSAYNEQFF. For the CDR3, the DNA is TGTGCCAGCAGTGCATACAATGAGCAGTTCTTC. The full variable domain, completed using reference TRBV25-1 and TRBJ2-1, is EADIYQTPRYLVIGTGKKITLECSQTMGHDKMYWYQQDPGMELHLIHYSYGVNSTEKGDLSSESTVSRIRTEHFPLTLESARPSHTSQYLCASSAYNEQFFGPGTRLTVL.

The chain is built from TRBV18 and TRBJ2-6, with 10 positions matching TRBD1. The CDR3 extends over 16 amino acids. V lost 4 bases and J lost 4; bases outside the gene matches: 4. Germline V lookup: CDR1 KGHSH, CDR2 LQKENI. CDR3: CASSRQGASGANVLTF. CDR3 in DNA: TGTGCCAGCTCACGACAGGGGGCATCGGGGGCCAACGTCCTGACTTTC.

The chain joins TRBV29-1 to TRBJ2-3; no definite D call. The CDR3 totals 13 residues. CDR1 and CDR2 (germline): SQVTM, ANQGSEA. V lost 1 base and J 0 bases, leaving 5 bases between the germline ends. Here the CDR3 reads CSVEVTSTDTQYF. The CDR3 nucleotides are TGCAGCGTTGAAGTTACGAGCACAGATACGCAGTATTTT.

This chain links TRBV5-1 with TRBJ2-2; 8 bases agree with TRBD1. The CDR3 is 16 amino acids. The V gene end was trimmed by 7 bases and the J gene end by 9 bases; junction bases not matched to a gene: 17. Germline CDR1 is SGHRS and CDR2 is YFSETQ. DNA for the CDR3: TGCGCCAGCCACCCGGACAGGGCGGTCGTGGGAAGGGAGCTGTTTTTT. Translation gives CASHPDRAVVGRELFF.

This clone has only one observation. V gene TRBV7-3 combines with J gene TRBJ2-7, with D possibly being TRBD2 (5 bases). The CDR3 covers 15 residues. The ends were cut back, 0 bases at V and 0 bases at J, with 9 bases in the middle. Germline-derived CDR1 and CDR2 are SGHTA and FQGTGA. The CDR3 DNA reads as TGTGCCAGCAGCTTAACGCGGGTGAGCTCCTACGAGCAGTACTTC. It specifies CASSLTRVSSYEQYF.

The V and J genes are TRBV9 and TRBJ2-3; 9 bases align to TRBD2. V shed 1 base, J shed 6 bases, and the junction held 6 bases outside the gene matches. In germline, CDR1 is SGDLS, CDR2 YYNGEE. The CDR3 consists of 15 residues. For the CDR3, the DNA is TGTGCCAGCAGCGTAATTAGCGGGAGCTGGGATACGCAGTATTTT. Translation: CASSVISGSWDTQYF.

This chain connects TRBV2 to TRBJ1-2; 8 bases agree with TRBD1. Unmatched junction bases numbered 11, after V lost 6 bases and J lost 8 bases. This CDR3 spans 14 amino acids. The germline V gene encodes CDR1 SNHLY and CDR2 FYNNEI. In nucleotides, the CDR3 is TGTGCCAGCAGGCGGACAGGGTGGTCGTTCGGCTACACCTTC. Its protein product is CASRRTGWSFGYTF.

The chain has TRBV19 and TRBJ2-3; TRBD2 matches 7 bases. There are 15 residues in the CDR3. The germline gives CDR1 LNHDA, CDR2 SQIVND (reference sequence). The junction had 12 bases not matched to a gene; V was cut back by 3 bases and J by 9 bases. Here the CDR3 reads CASSIGGSVGGTQYF. CDR3 coding DNA: TGTGCCAGTAGTATCGGCGGGTCCGTCGGGGGGACGCAGTATTTT.

The chain links TRBV7-9 to TRBJ2-4; perhaps TRBD2 as D (6 bases). Looked up from germline, CDR1 is SEHNR and CDR2 is FQNEAQ (reference sequence). CDR3 length equals 15 residues. V was pared by 4 bases and J by 6 bases, with 16 bases between. CDR3 nucleotides: TGTGCCAGCAGCTCCCACGGGGGTGGCGGAAACATTCAGTACTTC. It encodes CASSSHGGGGNIQYF.

The table lists this clone with a few counts. The genes are TRBV4-2 and TRBJ2-3, with 13 bases that match TRBD2. This CDR3 comprises 19 residues. Per the germline V gene, CDR1 is LGHNA and CDR2 is YNFKEQ. The V and J ends lost 3 bases and 2 bases, in that order; junction bases with no gene match: 11. The CDR3 loop reads CASSHRLAGGQGFTDTQYF. The CDR3 coding sequence is TGTGCCAGCAGCCATCGACTAGCGGGAGGCCAAGGGTTCACAGATACGCAGTATTTT.

Here the CDR3 DNA reads TGTGCCAGCAGCCCATCAGATACGCAGTATTTT. As protein: CASSPSDTQYF. J is TRBJ2-3 and V is TRBV2; no definite D call. CDR3 length: 11 residues. Germline V gives CDR1 SNHLY, CDR2 FYNNEI. Trimming cost V 6 bases and J 4 bases, with 5 bases left between them.

This clone was seen a single time. The CDR3 sequence: CASSIHVSGAGELFF. CDR3 DNA: TGTGCCAGTAGTATCCACGTATCAGGGGCCGGGGAGCTGTTTTTT. V is TRBV19 and J is TRBJ2-2; tentatively, D is TRBD1 (6 bases). The germline CDR1 and CDR2 sequences are LNHDA and SQIVND (reference sequence). V gave up 3 bases and J gave up 6 bases, with 14 bases separating them. The CDR3 contains 15 residues. The full variable domain, completed using reference TRBV19 and TRBJ2-2, is DGGITQSPKYLFRKEGQNVTLSCEQNLNHDAMYWYRQDPGQGLRLIYYSQIVNDFQKGDIAEGYSVSREKKESFPLTVTSAQKNPTAFYLCASSIHVSGAGELFFGEGSRLTVL.

The DNA of the CDR3 is TGTGCCAGCAGTTACACAGCGGATTCCTACAATGAGCAGTTCTTC. It specifies CASSYTADSYNEQFF. The gene calls are TRBV6-6 and TRBJ2-1; a possible D gene is TRBD2 (5 bases). The CDR3 loop spans 15 amino acids. Trimming pared 2 bases from V and 1 base from J, leaving 9 bases between. Germline CDR1 reads MNHNY; CDR2 reads SVGAGI (reference sequence).

The chain recombines TRBV6-5 with TRBJ1-3; no clear D gene. The CDR3 covers 15 residues. V shed 2 bases and J shed 0 bases, with 8 bases lying between them. Germline V lookup: CDR1 MNHEY, CDR2 SVGAGI. The CDR3 region is CASSYTASSGNTIYF. CDR3 nucleotides: TGTGCCAGCAGTTACACAGCCTCCTCTGGAAACACCATATATTTT.

Comment on this clone: Other DNA sequences in this sample translate to the same CDR3. The V gene is TRBV18, the J gene TRBJ2-2; no firm D call. V lost 2 bases and J 2 bases, leaving 0 bases between the germline ends. Germline V lookup: CDR1 KGHSH, CDR2 LQKENI. The CDR3 consists of 12 residues. The CDR3 nucleotides read TGTGCCAGCTCACCAAACACCGGGGAGCTGTTTTTT. This sequence encodes CASSPNTGELFF.

This clone has a single count. This rearrangement joins TRBV2 to TRBJ2-2; the match to TRBD1 covers 11 bases. This CDR3 region has 16 residues. Germline trimming cut 6 bases from V and 6 bases from J; bases unmatched to any gene: 9. The germline V gene encodes CDR1 SNHLY and CDR2 FYNNEI. The CDR3 reads CASRPGQGVGPGELFF. Written as DNA, the CDR3 is TGTGCCAGCAGACCGGGACAGGGGGTTGGGCCCGGGGAGCTGTTTTTT.

This chain connects TRBV18 to TRBJ1-1; D possibly corresponds to TRBD1 (5 bases). CDR1 and CDR2 (germline): KGHSH, LQKENI. Trimming took 3 bases from V and 4 from J, leaving 9 bases between them. The CDR3 loop spans 13 amino acids. For the CDR3, the DNA is TGTGCCAGCTCACCTGCTGGGGGCACTGAAGCTTTCTTT. Translating it yields CASSPAGGTEAFF.

The V gene is TRBV7-8, the J gene TRBJ1-5, with 12 bases lining up with TRBD1. The CDR3 is 15 residues long. In germline, CDR1 is SGHVS, CDR2 FQNEAQ. Losses at the gene ends were 5 bases for V and 6 bases for J; bases not matched to a gene: 5. The CDR3 spells CASSPGQGAIQPQHF. The DNA of the CDR3 is TGTGCCAGCAGCCCGGGACAGGGGGCGATTCAGCCCCAGCATTTT.

The chain uses TRBV30 and TRBJ2-2; D is unclear. This CDR3 has 14 amino acids. Germline CDR1 and CDR2: GTSNPN and SVGIG (reference sequence). V shed 3 bases and J shed 5 bases, with 13 bases lying between them. The CDR3 sequence is CAWRPGLRTGELFF. The CDR3 coding sequence is TGTGCCTGGAGGCCCGGGTTGAGGACCGGGGAGCTGTTTTTT.

V gene TRBV7-3 combines with J gene TRBJ2-2; D unclear. Germline loops: CDR1 SGHTA, CDR2 FQGTGA. The ends were cut back, 6 bases at V and 4 bases at J, with 6 bases in the middle. The CDR3 sequence is 12 residues long. CDR3 loop: CASSRLTGELFF. CDR3 nucleotide sequence: TGTGCCAGCAGTCGGCTCACCGGGGAGCTGTTTTTT. Together with reference TRBV7-3 and TRBJ2-2, the CDR3 gives the full variable domain: GAGVSQTPSNKVTEKGKYVELRCDPISGHTALYWYRQSLGQGPEFLIYFQGTGAADDSGLPNDRFFAVRPEGSVSTLKIQRTERGDSAVYLCASSRLTGELFFGEGSRLTVL.

The chain is built from TRBV4-3 and TRBJ2-3; TRBD1 matches 9 bases. This CDR3 spans 16 amino acids. Germline-derived CDR1 and CDR2 are LGHNA and YSLEER. Trimming at V came to 0 bases and at J to 4 bases, leaving 5 bases not matched to a gene. This CDR3 reads CASSQEWGQGPDTQYF. The CDR3 coding sequence is TGCGCCAGCAGCCAAGAATGGGGACAGGGCCCAGATACGCAGTATTTT.

The rearrangement uses TRBV6-5 and TRBJ2-7; D is unclear. There are 14 residues in the CDR3. CDR1 is MNHEY and CDR2 is SVGAGI in the germline V gene. Trimming pared 7 bases from V and 7 bases from J, leaving 20 bases between. The CDR3 DNA reads as TGTGCCAGCACTGATATAGGAAAGGCGAGGGAGCAGTACTTC. It specifies CASTDIGKAREQYF.

This clone was seen just once. V gene TRBV4-1 combines with J gene TRBJ2-7; D gene uncertain. The V end lost 5 bases, the J end lost 6 bases, and 20 bases lay between the germline ends. The CDR3 consists of 15 residues. CDR1 is MGHRA and CDR2 is YSYEKL in the germline V gene. The CDR3 DNA is TGCGCCAGCAGCGAGTCCCGGGCCCTAGTCGTCGAGCAGTACTTC. This sequence encodes CASSESRALVVEQYF.

CDR3 protein: CASSEPGSVSYEQYF. The CDR3 DNA reads TGTGCCAGCAGTGAACCCGGGAGTGTCTCGTACGAGCAGTACTTC. The J gene is TRBJ2-7, the V gene TRBV25-1; tentatively, D is TRBD2 (6 bases). The CDR3 extends over 15 amino acids. The germline V gene encodes CDR1 MGHDK and CDR2 SYGVNS. V lost 2 bases to trimming and J lost 4 bases, with 15 bases between them.